This is a list of T cell receptor beta chains from one sample in a study of spatial heterogeneity in lung cancer. MiXCR, applied by TCRdb to the 5' RACE reads, yields one record per CDR3 protein. The data hold 9,500 to 13,000 distinct CDR3 sequences, with roughly 12% observed a single time. The sample was lung tumor tissue, taken at surgery. The receptors stem from a male donor with early-stage non-small cell lung cancer. Both conserved end residues are part of each CDR3. Each record gives: CDR3 protein, CDR3 DNA, J gene, clone size, V gene, D gene. D genes are given only for firm matches. Some rows mark clone size as missing; the rest say once, few, many or name a class of expanded clone.

CSARDNREDEKLFF	TGCAGTGCTAGAGATAACAGGGAGGATGAAAAACTGTTTTTT	TRBJ1-4	medium-sized	TRBV20-1	NA
CASSSGPNQPQHF	TGCGCCAGCAGCTCCGGACCCAATCAGCCCCAGCATTTT	TRBJ1-5	many	TRBV5-1	NA
CASSPRTSGRSYNEQFF	TGTGCCAGCAGCCCCCGGACTAGCGGGAGGTCCTACAATGAGCAGTTCTTC	TRBJ2-1	NA	TRBV3-1	TRBD2
CSATPSGTPYSYEQYF	TGCAGTGCTACTCCTTCCGGGACACCCTATTCCTACGAGCAGTACTTC	TRBJ2-7	many	TRBV20-1	NA
CASSQDGPPGELFF	TGTGCCAGCAGCCAAGATGGACCCCCCGGGGAGCTGTTTTTT	TRBJ2-2	many	TRBV3-1	NA
CAWSLSFWGVRTGELFF	TGTGCCTGGAGCCTGTCTTTCTGGGGAGTGAGGACCGGGGAGCTGTTTTTT	TRBJ2-2	few	TRBV30	NA
CASSPGGESQPQHF	TGTGCCAGCTCACCAGGCGGGGAGAGCCAGCCCCAGCATTTT	TRBJ1-5	many	TRBV18	NA
CASSRGGSRTGELFF	TGTGCCAGCAGCCGGGGAGGGTCCCGCACCGGGGAGCTGTTTTTT	TRBJ2-2	medium-sized	TRBV3-1	TRBD2
CASGGTGGDTQYF	TGCGCCAGCGGCGGGACAGGCGGAGATACGCAGTATTTT	TRBJ2-3	NA	TRBV5-1	TRBD1
CASSFELNYGYTF	TGTGCCAGCAGTTTTGAGCTGAACTATGGCTACACCTTC	TRBJ1-2	medium-sized	TRBV12-3/TRBV12-4	NA
CASSIGEQYEQYF	TGTGCCAGTAGTATCGGGGAACAGTACGAGCAGTACTTC	TRBJ2-7	few	TRBV19	NA